Listed below are T cell receptor beta chains from one sample, sequenced in a study of metastatic and nonmetastatic thyroid tumors. TCRdb re-clonotyped the PCR reads via MiXCR. In the table there are around 36,000 clones, approximately 30% of which are singletons. Sequencing input: blood. These receptors originate from a female donor with papillary thyroid cancer or a benign thyroid nodule (not recorded which). Some clones in this sample may be carry-over from other donors' samples. Each CDR3 is given with its conserved first and last residue. D genes are given only for firm matches. The size of a clone is reported for some rows only, either as once, few or many, or as a class for expanded clones.

d_gene: TRBD1
j_gene: TRBJ2-7
abundance: few
v_gene: TRBV10-2
CDR3aa: CASSDMGDRGHSYEQYF
CDR3nt: TGCGCCAGCAGTGATATGGGGGACAGGGGCCACTCCTACGAGCAGTACTTC

d_gene: TRBD1
j_gene: TRBJ1-1
abundance: many
v_gene: TRBV5-1
CDR3aa: CASFGDSYEAFF
CDR3nt: TGCGCCAGCTTCGGGGACAGTTATGAAGCTTTCTTT

d_gene: .
j_gene: TRBJ1-3
abundance: .
v_gene: TRBV20-1
CDR3aa: CSAHPLGNTIYF
CDR3nt: TGCAGTGCTCACCCTCTGGGAAACACCATATATTTT

d_gene: TRBD1
j_gene: TRBJ2-1
abundance: .
v_gene: TRBV28
CDR3aa: CASIQSTGGGYNEQIF
CDR3nt: TGTGCCAGCATCCAAAGCACAGGGGGCGGCTACAATGAGCAGATCTTC

d_gene: TRBD2
j_gene: TRBJ2-7
abundance: .
v_gene: TRBV11-1
CDR3aa: CASSSKVRTSGYYEQYF
CDR3nt: TGTGCCAGCAGCTCCAAGGTTAGGACTAGCGGGTACTACGAGCAGTACTTC

d_gene: .
j_gene: TRBJ2-2
abundance: few
v_gene: TRBV12-3/TRBV12-4
CDR3aa: CASMLLSGDTGELFF
CDR3nt: TGTGCCAGCATGCTACTATCGGGGGACACCGGGGAGCTGTTTTTT

d_gene: .
j_gene: TRBJ2-3
abundance: .
v_gene: TRBV9
CDR3aa: CASSSSEHTQYF
CDR3nt: TGTGCCAGCAGCTCCAGCGAGCATACGCAGTATTTT

d_gene: .
j_gene: TRBJ2-2
abundance: .
v_gene: TRBV11-3
CDR3aa: CASSLQSTGELFF
CDR3nt: TGTGCCAGCAGCTTACAGTCCACCGGGGAGCTGTTTTTT

d_gene: .
j_gene: TRBJ1-5
abundance: .
v_gene: TRBV4-2
CDR3aa: CASGWGGSGQPQHF
CDR3nt: TGTGCCAGCGGGTGGGGGGGGTCTGGCCAGCCCCAGCATTTT

d_gene: .
j_gene: TRBJ1-4
abundance: many
v_gene: TRBV5-5
CDR3aa: CASSLGSEDERLFF
CDR3nt: TGTGCCAGCAGCTTGGGGTCAGAAGATGAAAGACTGTTTTTT

d_gene: TRBD1
j_gene: TRBJ1-2
abundance: .
v_gene: TRBV20-1
CDR3aa: CSASSIGTGSYGYTF
CDR3nt: TGCAGTGCTAGTAGTATAGGGACAGGGAGCTATGGCTACACCTTC

d_gene: .
j_gene: TRBJ1-5
abundance: few
v_gene: TRBV4-1
CDR3aa: CASSQVSNQPQHF
CDR3nt: TGCGCCAGCAGCCAAGTTAGCAATCAGCCCCAGCATTTT

d_gene: .
j_gene: TRBJ1-1
abundance: many
v_gene: TRBV5-6
CDR3aa: CASSLAEPLGREVNEAFF
CDR3nt: TGTGCCAGCAGCTTGGCCGAGCCCCTAGGGAGGGAAGTTAATGAAGCTTTCTTT

d_gene: .
j_gene: TRBJ1-4
abundance: few
v_gene: TRBV11-1
CDR3aa: CASSSGAGNEKLFF
CDR3nt: TGTGCCAGCAGCTCCGGGGCGGGGAATGAAAAACTGTTTTTT

d_gene: TRBD1
j_gene: TRBJ1-1
abundance: many
v_gene: TRBV24-1
CDR3aa: CATRGQGARTEAFF
CDR3nt: TGTGCCACCAGGGGACAGGGGGCTCGGACTGAAGCTTTCTTT

d_gene: .
j_gene: TRBJ2-1
abundance: many
v_gene: TRBV7-8
CDR3aa: CASSLTGDEQFF
CDR3nt: TGTGCCAGCAGCTTAACTGGGGATGAGCAGTTCTTC

d_gene: .
j_gene: TRBJ2-3
abundance: few
v_gene: TRBV27
CDR3aa: CASSLKGRDTQYF
CDR3nt: TGTGCCAGCAGTTTAAAGGGTAGGGATACGCAGTATTTT

d_gene: .
j_gene: TRBJ1-1
abundance: many
v_gene: TRBV27
CDR3aa: CASSFPNRATEAFF
CDR3nt: TGTGCCAGCAGTTTCCCCAACAGGGCCACTGAAGCTTTCTTT

d_gene: .
j_gene: TRBJ2-3
abundance: medium-sized
v_gene: TRBV12-3/TRBV12-4
CDR3aa: CASSPDSPTDTQYF
CDR3nt: TGTGCCAGCAGCCCAGACAGTCCCACAGATACGCAGTATTTT

d_gene: .
j_gene: TRBJ1-2
abundance: once
v_gene: TRBV11-2
CDR3aa: CASSLEGLGGGYTF
CDR3nt: TGTGCCAGCAGCTTAGAAGGCCTGGGAGGTGGCTACACCTTC

d_gene: .
j_gene: TRBJ1-4
abundance: many
v_gene: TRBV29-1
CDR3aa: CSASRDLSTNEKLFF
CDR3nt: TGCAGTGCCTCCAGGGACCTCAGCACTAATGAAAAACTGTTTTTT

d_gene: .
j_gene: TRBJ2-2
abundance: many
v_gene: TRBV11-2
CDR3aa: CASSSSPTGELFF
CDR3nt: TGTGCCAGCAGCTCCAGTCCCACCGGGGAGCTGTTTTTT

d_gene: .
j_gene: TRBJ2-7
abundance: .
v_gene: TRBV7-9
CDR3aa: CASSYSGTEIYEQYF
CDR3nt: TGTGCCAGCAGCTACTCCGGGACGGAGATATACGAGCAGTACTTC

d_gene: .
j_gene: TRBJ2-1
abundance: many
v_gene: TRBV10-3
CDR3aa: CAIRQDKGGRNEQFF
CDR3nt: TGTGCCATCAGGCAAGACAAAGGGGGGCGCAATGAGCAGTTCTTC

d_gene: .
j_gene: TRBJ2-7
abundance: medium-sized
v_gene: TRBV28
CDR3aa: CASSPQTVYEQYF
CDR3nt: TGTGCCAGCAGTCCGCAGACAGTCTACGAGCAGTACTTC

d_gene: .
j_gene: TRBJ2-2
abundance: many
v_gene: TRBV9
CDR3aa: CASRPDTHTGELFF
CDR3nt: TGTGCCAGCAGACCGGACACTCACACCGGGGAGCTGTTTTTT

d_gene: TRBD1
j_gene: TRBJ1-4
abundance: many
v_gene: TRBV20-1
CDR3aa: CSAQPRWGQGDEKLFF
CDR3nt: TGCAGTGCTCAGCCTAGGTGGGGACAGGGGGACGAAAAACTGTTTTTT

d_gene: .
j_gene: TRBJ2-6
abundance: .
v_gene: TRBV2
CDR3aa: CASSEPTGTWFSGANFLTF
CDR3nt: TGTGCCAGCAGTGAACCGACGGGGACATGGTTTTCTGGGGCCAACTTCCTGACTTTC

d_gene: .
j_gene: TRBJ2-5
abundance: .
v_gene: TRBV9
CDR3aa: CASSSQGGGAQETQYF
CDR3nt: TGTGCCAGCAGCTCCCAAGGAGGGGGGGCGCAAGAGACCCAGTACTTC

d_gene: TRBD2
j_gene: TRBJ2-3
abundance: many
v_gene: TRBV20-1
CDR3aa: CSAGAGSGRVTDTQYF
CDR3nt: TGCAGTGCTGGGGCGGGTAGCGGGAGGGTGACAGATACGCAGTATTTT

d_gene: TRBD1
j_gene: TRBJ2-7
abundance: .
v_gene: TRBV2
CDR3aa: CASKSPQGAANYEKYF
CDR3nt: TGTGCCAGCAAATCCCCCCAGGGGGCCGCTAACTACGAGAAGTACTTC

d_gene: .
j_gene: TRBJ2-7
abundance: many
v_gene: TRBV27
CDR3aa: CASSKTLYEQYF
CDR3nt: TGTGCCAGCAGTAAAACTCTATACGAGCAGTACTTC

d_gene: .
j_gene: TRBJ2-1
abundance: medium-sized
v_gene: TRBV28
CDR3aa: CASSSGYYNEQFF
CDR3nt: TGTGCCAGCAGTTCCGGGTACTACAATGAGCAGTTCTTC

d_gene: .
j_gene: TRBJ2-7
abundance: many
v_gene: TRBV30
CDR3aa: CAWSRVSYEQYF
CDR3nt: TGTGCCTGGAGTCGGGTCTCCTACGAGCAGTACTTC

d_gene: TRBD1
j_gene: TRBJ1-2
abundance: many
v_gene: TRBV9
CDR3aa: CASSGQGFYGYTF
CDR3nt: TGTGCCAGCAGCGGACAGGGGTTCTATGGCTACACCTTC

d_gene: TRBD1
j_gene: TRBJ1-3
abundance: .
v_gene: TRBV18
CDR3aa: CASSQGDSGNTIYF
CDR3nt: TGTGCCAGCTCACAGGGGGACAGCGGAAACACCATATATTTT

d_gene: .
j_gene: TRBJ2-7
abundance: .
v_gene: TRBV5-1
CDR3aa: CASSVGGNEQYF
CDR3nt: TGCGCCAGCTCGGTAGGTGGTAACGAGCAGTACTTC

d_gene: .
j_gene: TRBJ2-1
abundance: medium-sized
v_gene: TRBV12-3/TRBV12-4
CDR3aa: CASSPLGDEQFF
CDR3nt: TGTGCCAGCAGTCCCCTAGGAGATGAGCAGTTCTTC

d_gene: .
j_gene: TRBJ1-1
abundance: .
v_gene: TRBV4-1
CDR3aa: CASSQGGPTEAFF
CDR3nt: TGCGCCAGCAGCCAAGGGGGGCCCACTGAAGCTTTCTTT